The rows below give T cell receptor beta chains drawn from one sample of a study of cytomegalovirus exposure and HLA in healthy donors. Generated by immunoSEQ multiplex PCR, the TCRdb table keeps only in-frame clones and is missing some. The table lists 150,000 to 170,000 clones, about 80% of them singletons, with about 13% in the top ten. Sample: PBMCs. These receptors were taken from a man younger than 45 in good health and CMV-seropositive. The CDR3 runs from the conserved cysteine through the conserved F or W. A D gene is named only where the DNA matches it firmly. Only some rows state a clone size, as once, few, many or a class for expanded clones.

TRBV7-2	NA	NA	TRBJ1-1	CASSLVSTEAFF	TGTGCCAGCAGCTTAGTTTCGACAGAAGCTTTCTTT
TRBV27	NA	NA	TRBJ2-3	CASSSGSRDTQYF	TGTGCCAGCAGTTCCGGGAGTAGGGATACGCAGTATTTT
TRBV27	NA	NA	TRBJ2-3	CASSLGPLATQYF	TGTGCCAGCAGTCTAGGCCCTCTCGCTACGCAGTATTTT
TRBV4-2	NA	NA	TRBJ2-2	CASSQDPAGESTGELFF	TGTGCCAGCAGCCAAGATCCCGCAGGGGAAAGTACCGGGGAGCTGTTTTTT
TRBV28	NA	NA	TRBJ2-6	CASSRRQTGANVLTF	TGTGCCAGCAGCCGAAGACAGACTGGGGCCAACGTCCTGACTTTC
TRBV9	NA	NA	TRBJ2-2	CASSRDRNTGELFF	TGTGCCAGCAGCAGAGACAGGAACACCGGGGAGCTGTTTTTT
TRBV19	NA	NA	TRBJ1-1	CASSFRVNTEAFF	TGTGCCAGTAGTTTTCGGGTTAACACTGAAGCTTTCTTT
TRBV7-9	NA	NA	TRBJ1-1	CASSPIPGEAFF	TGTGCCAGCAGCCCAATTCCGGGTGAAGCTTTCTTT
TRBV5-4	NA	NA	TRBJ2-1	CASSLAGSSYNEQFF	TGTGCCAGCAGCTTGGCAGGAAGCTCCTACAATGAGCAGTTCTTC
TRBV14	once	TRBD1	TRBJ1-2	CASSPRTGLAGYTF	TGTGCCAGCAGCCCTAGGACAGGGCTGGCTGGCTACACCTTC
TRBV7-2	NA	NA	TRBJ2-5	CASSPWGQAQETQYF	TGTGCCAGCAGCCCCTGGGGGCAGGCCCAAGAGACCCAGTACTTC
TRBV25-1	NA	TRBD2	TRBJ2-7	CASSELAGRQGEQYF	TGTGCCAGCAGTGAACTAGCGGGGAGGCAAGGGGAGCAGTACTTC
TRBV2	NA	NA	TRBJ2-7	CASSVKNEQYF	TGTGCCAGCAGTGTAAAAAACGAGCAGTACTTC
TRBV11-2	NA	TRBD1	TRBJ2-1	CASSHPRDRGMRDEQFF	TGTGCCAGCAGCCACCCAAGGGACAGGGGTATGAGGGATGAGCAGTTCTTC
TRBV28	NA	NA	TRBJ1-4	CASRDPNRASEKLFF	TGTGCCAGCAGAGACCCGAACAGGGCATCTGAAAAACTGTTTTTT
TRBV2	NA	TRBD2	TRBJ2-5	CASRPTSVGETQYF	TGTGCCAGCAGGCCTACTAGCGTCGGGGAGACCCAGTACTTC
TRBV7-2	NA	TRBD1	TRBJ2-7	CASSLTGDSAYEQYF	TGTGCCAGCAGCTTGACCGGGGACAGCGCCTACGAGCAGTACTTC
TRBV5-1	NA	TRBD1	TRBJ1-2	CASTEDLGTGRGGYTF	TGCGCCAGCACCGAAGATTTGGGGACAGGGAGGGGCGGCTACACCTTC
TRBV7-9	NA	NA	TRBJ2-7	CASSLYGGGIPYEQYF	TGTGCCAGCAGCTTATATGGGGGAGGAATCCCTTACGAGCAGTACTTC
TRBV7-8	NA	TRBD1	TRBJ2-7	CASSLDRRYEQYF	TGTGCCAGCAGCTTGGACAGGCGCTACGAGCAGTACTTC
TRBV9	NA	TRBD2	TRBJ2-1	CASSAETSGRLNEQFF	TGTGCCAGCAGCGCCGAAACTAGCGGGAGGTTGAATGAGCAGTTCTTC
TRBV6-1	NA	NA	TRBJ2-5	CASSEGTSEQYF	TGTGCCAGCAGTGAAGGGACTTCGGAGCAGTACTTC
TRBV7-3	few	NA	TRBJ2-3	CASSLTGGVDTQYF	TGTGCCAGCAGCTTGACCGGGGGAGTGGATACGCAGTATTTT
TRBV5-5	NA	TRBD1	TRBJ1-2	CASSTGTGDYGYTF	TGTGCCAGCAGCACGGGGACAGGGGACTATGGCTACACCTTC
TRBV5-6	NA	TRBD2	TRBJ2-1	CASSLDSGDNEQFF	TGTGCCAGCAGCTTGGACAGCGGGGACAATGAGCAGTTCTTC
TRBV10-3	NA	NA	TRBJ1-2	CAISGGQPERGYTF	TGTGCCATCAGTGGGGGACAACCCGAAAGGGGCTACACCTTC
TRBV5-1	few	NA	TRBJ2-3	CASSSPRRTSTDTQYF	TGCGCCAGCAGCTCCCCGAGGAGGACTAGCACAGATACGCAGTATTTT
TRBV19	few	TRBD1	TRBJ2-7	CASSIVGTGSYEQYF	TGTGCCAGTAGTATTGTCGGGACAGGGTCCTACGAGCAGTACTTC
TRBV5-1	NA	NA	TRBJ1-3	CASSSGGTSGNTIYF	TGCGCCAGCAGCTCCGGAGGTACCTCTGGAAACACCATATATTTT
TRBV5-5	few	TRBD2	TRBJ2-7	CASSLPGRGSSYEQYF	TGTGCCAGCAGCTTACCGGGGCGGGGGAGCTCCTACGAGCAGTACTTC
TRBV7-2	NA	NA	TRBJ2-7	CASRRSGISYEQYF	TGTGCCAGCAGGCGGTCGGGAATCTCCTACGAGCAGTACTTC
TRBV9	NA	NA	TRBJ2-3	CASSVEAGRDTQYF	TGTGCCAGCAGCGTAGAGGCGGGTAGAGATACGCAGTATTTT
TRBV27	NA	NA	TRBJ1-6	CASSLRGNSPLHF	TGTGCCAGCAGTTTACGCGGAAATTCACCCCTCCACTTT
TRBV29-1	NA	NA	TRBJ2-1	CSVEGTVYNEQFF	TGCAGCGTTGAAGGGACAGTATACAATGAGCAGTTCTTC
TRBV6-1	NA	TRBD1	TRBJ2-7	CASSDHEGDRGPREQYF	TGTGCCAGCAGTGATCACGAGGGGGACAGGGGGCCACGCGAGCAGTACTTC
TRBV11-2	NA	NA	TRBJ2-7	CASSLPPGVSYEQYF	TGTGCCAGCAGCTTACCCCCGGGAGTATCATACGAGCAGTACTTC
TRBV7-9	NA	TRBD2	TRBJ2-2	CASSPGLAGGLAGELFF	TGTGCCAGCAGCCCGGGACTAGCGGGAGGGTTGGCCGGGGAGCTGTTTTTT
TRBV27	few	TRBD1	TRBJ1-5	CASSVGQSGQPQHF	TGTGCCAGCAGTGTGGGACAGTCCGGTCAGCCCCAGCATTTT
TRBV28	NA	TRBD2	TRBJ2-1	CASSLLAGGPHNEQFF	TGTGCCAGCAGTCTATTAGCGGGAGGGCCACACAATGAGCAGTTCTTC
TRBV10-2	NA	TRBD2	TRBJ2-1	CASSVGRASDNEQFF	TGCGCCAGCAGTGTCGGGAGGGCCTCAGACAATGAGCAGTTCTTC
TRBV11-3	NA	NA	TRBJ2-3	CASSSQGNTQYF	TGTGCCAGCAGCTCACAGGGTAATACGCAGTATTTT
TRBV19	few	TRBD1	TRBJ1-2	CASSIGAGGAGGYGYTF	TGTGCCAGTAGTATAGGGGCAGGGGGCGCAGGTGGCTATGGCTACACCTTC
TRBV25-1	NA	TRBD1	TRBJ2-7	CASSERDREVDEQYF	TGTGCCAGCAGCGAAAGGGACAGGGAAGTTGACGAGCAGTACTTC
TRBV28	NA	TRBD1	TRBJ2-2	CASSRPGQGVQEELFF	TGTGCCAGCAGTCGACCGGGACAGGGGGTACAAGAGGAGCTGTTTTTT
TRBV6-5	NA	NA	TRBJ1-2	CASSYGQDYGYTF	TGTGCCAGCAGTTATGGGCAGGACTATGGCTACACCTTC
TRBV27	NA	TRBD1	TRBJ2-7	CASRILGQGAEQYF	TGTGCCAGCAGAATCCTGGGACAGGGGGCCGAGCAGTACTTC
TRBV14	NA	NA	TRBJ1-3	CASSLGGPQGNTIYF	TGTGCCAGCAGCCTGGGAGGACCGCAGGGAAACACCATATATTTT
TRBV10-3	NA	NA	TRBJ2-3	CAIKAGQSTDTQYF	TGTGCCATCAAAGCGGGCCAAAGCACAGATACGCAGTATTTT
TRBV27	once	TRBD1	TRBJ1-4	CASSKPGQESTNEKLFF	TGTGCCAGCTCAAAGCCGGGACAGGAGTCAACTAATGAAAAACTGTTTTTT
TRBV29-1	NA	NA	TRBJ2-5	CSVEPGHDQETQYF	TGCAGCGTAGAACCTGGACACGATCAAGAGACCCAGTACTTC
TRBV29-1	NA	TRBD1	TRBJ2-7	CSVRAGGTYEQYF	TGCAGCGTTAGGGCAGGGGGAACCTACGAGCAGTACTTC
TRBV7-9	NA	NA	TRBJ1-2	CASSLGQRTYGYTF	TGTGCCAGCAGCTTAGGACAGCGAACTTATGGCTACACCTTC
TRBV28	NA	TRBD1	TRBJ2-7	CASSLSFPDRDRGPHKYF	TGTGCCAGCAGTTTAAGTTTCCCGGACAGGGACAGGGGACCCCACAAGTACTTC
TRBV27	NA	NA	TRBJ2-7	CASSFYRDSYEQYF	TGTGCCAGCAGCTTTTACAGGGACTCCTACGAGCAGTACTTC